These 32 T cell receptor beta chains came from one sample sequenced in a study of patients and donors after allogeneic stem cell transplantation. One entry per CDR3 protein, called by TCRdb with MiXCR from the RT-PCR reads. The table has roughly 880,000 distinct CDR3 sequences, about a sixth seen once. Input material: blood, either unsorted or a sorted T cell fraction (not recorded which). These receptors were collected from a human donor who was either an allogeneic HSCT recipient or a stem cell or donor lymphocyte infusion donor (not recorded which). It is not recorded whose cells these are; they may come from a transplant donor.

This clonotype was seen a few times. This chain connects TRBV5-1 to TRBJ1-1; D may be TRBD1 (5 bases). This CDR3 has 13 residues. The V end lost 5 bases, the J end lost 5 bases, and 13 bases lay between the germline ends. Germline CDR1 reads SGHRS; CDR2 reads YFSETQ. The DNA of the CDR3 is TGCGCCAGCAGAAGGGAGCCAGGGACTGAAGCTTTCTTT. As protein: CASRREPGTEAFF.

This clonotype was seen more than once but under ten times. The V gene is TRBV12-3 or TRBV12-4, the J gene TRBJ1-1; maybe TRBD1 (5 bases). V was shortened by 2 bases and J by 11 bases, with 18 bases between the two germline ends. This CDR3 is 14 amino acids long. For the CDR3, the DNA is TGTGCCAGCAGTTTAAAATTAGGGGCCGGTGCGGCTTTCTTT. Protein product: CASSLKLGAGAAFF.

V is TRBV7-3 and J is TRBJ2-5; a weak D match, TRBD2 (6 bases). V lost 7 bases and J 1 base, leaving 10 bases between the germline ends. Germline loops: CDR1 SGHTA, CDR2 FQGTGA. CDR3 length equals 13 residues. This CDR3 reads CASMSGGQETQYF. The DNA of the CDR3 is TGTGCCAGCATGTCCGGGGGCCAAGAGACCCAGTACTTC.

This chain uses TRBV12-3 or TRBV12-4 with TRBJ2-5, with D perhaps matching TRBD2 (7 bases). V lost 6 bases, J lost 1 base, and 15 bases lay in between. This CDR3 is built from 15 residues. DNA for the CDR3: TGTGCCAGCAGCGGGTGGCGGGGGCTCCAAGAGACCCAGTACTTC. This gives the protein CASSGWRGLQETQYF.

The chain joins TRBV7-2 to TRBJ1-2; D remains ambiguous. Per germline, CDR1 SGHTA and CDR2 FQGNSA. The CDR3 is 15 amino acids. V was cut by 1 base and J by 1 base, with 10 bases left in between. CDR3 region: CASSLDVDYNYGYTF. The DNA for the CDR3 is TGTGCCAGCAGCTTAGATGTGGATTATAACTATGGCTACACCTTC. Looking up the rest from reference TRBV7-2 and TRBJ1-2 gives the full variable domain: GAGVSQSPSNKVTEKGKDVELRCDPISGHTALYWYRQSLGQGLEFLIYFQGNSAPDKSGLPSDRFSAERTGGSVSTLTIQRTQQEDSAVYLCASSLDVDYNYGYTFGSGTRLTVV.

The chain recombines TRBV7-9 with TRBJ2-1; the D gene could be TRBD1 or TRBD2 (7 bases each). This CDR3 has 15 amino acids. Germline loops: CDR1 SEHNR, CDR2 FQNEAQ (reference sequence). Trimming took off 5 bases at V and 7 bases at J, with 18 bases between the two ends. The CDR3 nucleotides read TGTGCCAGCAGCCCGGGGGAGGGGGCTGGGAATGAGCAGTTCTTC. This translates into CASSPGEGAGNEQFF.

The J gene is TRBJ1-1, the V gene TRBV7-9; tentatively, D is TRBD1 (6 bases). CDR3 length: 15 residues. CDR1 SEHNR and CDR2 FQNEAQ come from the germline V gene (reference sequence). Deletions cut 1 base from V and 2 bases from J, with 11 bases between. The CDR3 region has the DNA TGTGCCAGCAGCTTAGGACGGGACACCAACACTGAAGCTTTCTTT. Translating gives CASSLGRDTNTEAFF.

This clonotype showed up just a few times. This rearrangement joins TRBV7-9 to TRBJ2-5, with D perhaps TRBD2 (5 bases). Trimming cost V 5 bases and J 1 base, with 17 bases left between them. This CDR3 is built from 16 residues. Germline assignment: CDR1 SEHNR and CDR2 FQNEAQ (reference sequence). As DNA, the CDR3 is TGTGCCAGCAGCCGTTTACGATCAGCGGTCCAAGAGACCCAGTACTTC. Its translation: CASSRLRSAVQETQYF.

Remarks on this clonotype: A junction end diverges from the germline sequence, so it may reflect a read error. The CDR3 DNA sequence: TGTGCTAGCAGCACTCGACTAGCGGGGGATGGGACCCAGTACTTC. The encoded protein is CASSTRLAGDGTQYF. The V call is TRBV7-7, the J call TRBJ2-5; 12 positions agree with TRBD2. Germline values: CDR1 SSHAT, CDR2 FNYEAQ (reference sequence). The CDR3 loop spans 15 amino acids.

This chain uses TRBV9 with TRBJ2-5; 11 bases match TRBD2. CDR1 SGDLS and CDR2 YYNGEE come from the germline V gene. This CDR3 is built from 15 residues. V shed 2 bases and J 3 bases; nucleotides not matched to a gene: 3. CDR3 nucleotides: TGTGCCAGCAGCGTTTCGGGACTAGCGGAAGAGACCCAGTACTTC. It is translated as CASSVSGLAEETQYF. Supplemented by reference TRBV9 and TRBJ2-5, the full variable domain reads DSGVTQTPKHLITATGQRVTLRCSPRSGDLSVYWYQQSLDQGLQFLIQYYNGEERAKGNILERFSAQQFPDLHSELNLSSLELGDSALYFCASSVSGLAEETQYFGPGTRLLVL.

This chain connects TRBV12-3 or TRBV12-4 to TRBJ2-7, with 9 nucleotides matching TRBD1. This CDR3 region has 13 residues. V gave up 7 bases and J gave up 4 bases; unmatched junction bases: 5. The CDR3 bases are TGTGCCAGCACCTGGGACAGGGAATACGAGCAGTACTTC. It translates to CASTWDREYEQYF.

The chain couples TRBV2 to TRBJ1-1, with no clear D. Germline-derived CDR1 and CDR2 are SNHLY and FYNNEI. V was pared by 7 bases and J by 4 bases, with 13 bases between. This CDR3 comprises 13 residues. This chain's CDR3 is CASTNAPTTEAFF. The CDR3 region has the DNA TGTGCCAGCACCAACGCCCCAACCACTGAAGCTTTCTTT. The full variable domain, its missing parts supplied by reference TRBV2 and TRBJ1-1, is EPEVTQTPSHQVTQMGQEVILRCVPISNHLYFYWYRQILGQKVEFLVSFYNNEISEKSEIFDDQFSVERPDGSNFTLKIRSTKLEDSAMYFCASTNAPTTEAFFGQGTRLTVV.

This clonotype came up many times. The CDR3, as DNA: TGTGCCATCGAGGCCGGGGGTGGTGGCTACACCTTC. It encodes CAIEAGGGGYTF. The chain combines TRBV10-3 with TRBJ1-2, with D tentatively TRBD1 (5 bases). Trimming left V 8 bases short and J 7 bases short, with 14 bases between. CDR3 size: 12 residues. Germline CDR1 reads ENHRY; CDR2 reads SYGVKD.

The chain is built from TRBV7-2 and TRBJ2-6; D unresolved. The CDR3 length is 16 residues. V was shortened by 0 bases and J by 1 base, with 7 bases between the two germline ends. CDR1 is SGHTA, CDR2 FQGNSA, per germline. For the CDR3, the DNA is TGTGCCAGCAGCTTAGCAGTGGAATCTGGGGCCAACGTCCTGACTTTC. Its protein is CASSLAVESGANVLTF.

The gene calls are TRBV3-1 and TRBJ2-1; 7 bases align to TRBD1. CDR1 and CDR2 (germline): LGHDT, YNNKEL (reference sequence). The J segment lost 12 bases and the V segment lost 5 bases, leaving 7 bases of the junction unmatched. This CDR3 is 12 amino acids long. In DNA, the CDR3 is TGTGCCAGCAGCTCCTGGACAGGTCTGCAGTTCTTC. Translation: CASSSWTGLQFF.

This rearrangement joins TRBV7-9 to TRBJ2-3, with D hard to call. Trimming pared 4 bases from V and 2 bases from J, leaving 13 bases between. This CDR3 spans 15 amino acids. Germline CDR1 SEHNR, CDR2 FQNEAQ (reference sequence). CDR3 coding DNA: TGTGCCAGCAGCTCGTGGACGTCCTACACAGATACGCAGTATTTT. Encoded protein: CASSSWTSYTDTQYF. The full variable domain, completed using reference TRBV7-9 and TRBJ2-3, is DTGVSQNPRHKITKRGQNVTFRCDPISEHNRLYWYRQTLGQGPEFLTYFQNEAQLEKSRLLSDRFSAERPKGSFSTLEIQRTEQGDSAMYLCASSSWTSYTDTQYFGPGTRLTVL.

This clonotype was found a few times. The chain couples TRBV27 to TRBJ2-1; 7 bases are a match to TRBD2. The CDR3 runs 12 residues. Trimming cost V 10 bases and J 8 bases; bases outside gene matches: 8. From germline, CDR1 is MNHEY and CDR2 SMNVEV (reference sequence). The CDR3 spells CATWGGLDEQFF. The CDR3 nucleotides are TGTGCCACTTGGGGGGGGTTGGATGAGCAGTTCTTC.

The sample holds a few counts of this clonotype. The rearrangement links TRBV6-1 to TRBJ2-2, with D perhaps given as TRBD1 or TRBD2 (6 bases each). The CDR3 contains 15 residues. CDR1 and CDR2 from the germline V gene are MNHNS and SASEGT. V lost 6 bases to trimming and J lost 6 bases, with 17 bases between them. The CDR3 here is CASSPFPRGAGELFF. For the CDR3, the DNA is TGTGCCAGCAGCCCCTTCCCAAGGGGGGCCGGGGAGCTGTTTTTT.

This clonotype was counted between two and nine times. The CDR3 sequence: CAVGLDEQFF. DNA for the CDR3: TGTGCCGTGGGGTTGGATGAGCAGTTCTTC. The chain joins TRBV14 to TRBJ2-1; the D is unclear. Trimming cost V 11 bases and J 8 bases, with 10 bases left between them. This CDR3 has 10 residues. The germline V gene encodes CDR1 SGHDN and CDR2 FVKESK.

V is TRBV25-1 and J is TRBJ1-5; D remains ambiguous. The CDR3 length is 13 residues. Germline-derived CDR1 and CDR2 are MGHDK and SYGVNS. Trimming stripped 3 bases from V and 0 bases from J, with 3 bases between. This CDR3 reads CASSDNSNQPQHF. The CDR3 coding sequence is TGTGCCAGCAGTGACAATAGCAATCAGCCCCAGCATTTT.

The J gene is TRBJ2-7, the V gene TRBV5-1; D may be TRBD1 or TRBD2 (5 bases each). CDR3 length equals 16 residues. From germline, CDR1 is SGHRS and CDR2 YFSETQ. Trimming pared 0 bases from V and 2 bases from J, leaving 15 bases between. CDR3 coding DNA: TGCGCCAGCAGCTTGGCGGGACCTTACTTGGCCTACGAGCAGTACTTC. Its protein is CASSLAGPYLAYEQYF.

This clonotype showed up just a few times. V and J are TRBV24-1 and TRBJ2-1, with 9 positions matching TRBD1. V dropped 2 bases and J dropped 6; count of bases not matched to a gene: 7. CDR3 length equals 16 residues. Germline V lookup: CDR1 KGHDR, CDR2 SFDVKD. The CDR3 nucleotides read TGTGCCACCAGTGATTCCTGGACAGGGGTTTCCAATGAGCAGTTCTTC. This sequence encodes CATSDSWTGVSNEQFF.

CDR3 in DNA: TGTGCCAGCAGTCAACACCCAACAGGGGGCAACACCGGGGAGCTGTTTTTT. Encoded protein: CASSQHPTGGNTGELFF. J is TRBJ2-2 and V is TRBV12-3 or TRBV12-4, with 9 bases matching TRBD1. V lost 5 bases, J lost 2 bases, and 9 bases stayed unmatched. The CDR3 is 17 residues long.

This clonotype was observed many times. The V call is TRBV12-3 or TRBV12-4, the J call TRBJ2-7, with 9 bases identical to TRBD1. The CDR3 has 15 residues. Unmatched junction bases numbered 7, after V lost 5 bases and J lost 2 bases. CDR3 sequence: CASSGGQGTTYEQYF. The CDR3 nucleotides are TGTGCCAGCAGTGGGGGACAGGGTACGACCTACGAGCAGTACTTC.

V is TRBV6-6 and J is TRBJ2-7; D is unresolved. With 5 bases removed from V and 7 bases from J, the gap between germline ends came to 9 bases. The CDR3 has 11 residues. The germline V gene has CDR1 MNHNY and CDR2 SVGAGI (reference sequence). The CDR3 spells CASSRHGEQYF. In DNA form, the CDR3 reads TGTGCCAGCAGTCGTCACGGGGAGCAGTACTTC.

This clonotype has at least ten counts. This chain uses TRBV12-3 or TRBV12-4 with TRBJ2-7; 14 positions agree with TRBD2. V trimming: 5 bases; J trimming: 4 bases; junction bases outside the gene matches: 4. The CDR3 has 15 amino acids. CDR3 coding DNA: TGTGCCAGCAGTCGGACTAGCGGGGGGATGTACGAGCAGTACTTC. Its translation is CASSRTSGGMYEQYF.

The chain links TRBV20-1 to TRBJ1-4; TRBD1 might be the D (6 bases). The CDR3 extends over 15 amino acids. Trimming took off 0 bases at V and 7 bases at J, with 15 bases between the two ends. Germline V gene sequence: CDR1 DFQATT, CDR2 SNEGSKA (reference sequence). The chain's CDR3 is CSAREISQGSEKLFF. CDR3 coding DNA: TGCAGTGCTAGAGAAATTTCGCAGGGGAGTGAAAAACTGTTTTTT.

The chain uses TRBV12-3 or TRBV12-4 and TRBJ2-1; D perhaps matches TRBD2 (6 bases). The CDR3 is made up of 17 amino acids. V lost 5 bases and J lost 0, with 17 bases in between. In DNA form, the CDR3 reads TGTGCCAGCAGTCTGACGACTAGTTTGAGCTCCTACAATGAGCAGTTCTTC. Protein sequence: CASSLTTSLSSYNEQFF.

In its sample, this clonotype was seen a few times. V usage is TRBV24-1 and J usage is TRBJ2-4; TRBD2 agrees at 7 bases. Germline V lookup: CDR1 KGHDR, CDR2 SFDVKD. Trimming at V came to 3 bases and at J to 9 bases, leaving 7 bases not matched to a gene. This CDR3 spans 14 amino acids. CDR3: CATSDTHPGGIQYF. The CDR3 nucleotides are TGTGCCACCAGTGATACTCACCCGGGGGGCATTCAGTACTTC.

This clonotype was detected only once. Germline is not matched at one junction end, which may reflect a read error. The V call is TRBV5-1, the J call TRBJ2-7, with D possibly TRBD2 on 6 matching bases. This CDR3 has 14 residues. The V gene's germline CDR1 is SGHRS and CDR2 YFSETQ. The CDR3 region is CTSRSTRGSYEQYF. CDR3 in DNA: TGCACCAGCAGATCCACCCGGGGGTCCTACGAGCAGTACTTC. The full variable domain, completed using reference TRBV5-1 and TRBJ2-7, is KAGVTQTPRYLIKTRGQQVTLSCSPISGHRSVSWYQQTPGQGLQFLFEYFSETQRNKGNFPGRFSGRQFSNSRSEMNVSTLELGDSALYLCTSRSTRGSYEQYFGPGTRLTVT.

This clonotype was seen many times. The chain links TRBV29-1 to TRBJ2-3; 9 bases fit TRBD2. Germline lookup yields CDR1 SQVTM and CDR2 ANQGSEA. V shed 6 bases, J shed 5 bases, and the junction held 9 bases outside the gene matches. The length of the CDR3 is 14 residues. CDR3 nucleotide sequence: TGCAGCGTCGAACCGGGACTAGCTCTAGATACGCAGTATTTT. Its translation: CSVEPGLALDTQYF.

The rearrangement links TRBV7-2 to TRBJ1-3; 8 bases map to TRBD1. Unmatched junction bases numbered 5, after V lost 9 bases and J lost 7 bases. Germline V gene sequence: CDR1 SGHTA, CDR2 FQGNSA. The CDR3 length is 12 residues. This chain's CDR3 is CASWTGWNTIYF. In DNA, the CDR3 is TGTGCCAGTTGGACAGGGTGGAACACCATATATTTT.